This is a list of T cell receptor beta chains from one sample in a study of neoadjuvant anti-PD-1 for oral cavity cancer. TCRdb's copy holds only in-frame clones and misses some; the assay was immunoSEQ multiplex PCR. The sample carries 65,000 to 95,000 clones, under 90% recorded once. The sample in question was PBMCs, obtained before nivolumab (anti-PD-1) treatment. The receptor set was obtained from a person aged 40 to 85 with oral cavity squamous cell carcinoma. Each CDR3 is given with its conserved first and last residue. The D gene is left open where the match is weak. Not every row has a clone size; where given, it reads once, few, many or a size class.

- | - | TRBJ1-3 | TRBV30 | CAWTLGGHLYF | TGTGCCTGGACCTTAGGGGGGCACCTATATTTT
TRBD1 | - | TRBJ1-3 | TRBV19 | CASQQGAGNTIYF | TGTGCCAGTCAGCAGGGGGCTGGAAACACCATATATTTT
TRBD2 | - | TRBJ2-3 | TRBV7-9 | CASSPGLAVFDTQYF | TGTGCCAGCAGCCCGGGACTAGCGGTTTTCGATACGCAGTATTTT
TRBD2 | - | TRBJ2-3 | TRBV27 | CASSWTSGEGDTQYF | TGTGCCAGCAGTTGGACTAGCGGGGAGGGGGATACGCAGTATTTT
TRBD2 | - | TRBJ2-7 | TRBV7-9 | CASTFAGGGTSKYF | TGTGCCAGCACCTTTGCGGGGGGCGGGACTAGCAAGTACTTC
- | few | TRBJ2-3 | TRBV30 | CAWTRGTSDTQYF | TGTGCCTGGACCCGCGGGACCTCAGATACGCAGTATTTT
- | - | TRBJ1-4 | TRBV6-1 | CASIPTHTNEKLFF | TGTGCCAGCATCCCGACACATACTAATGAAAAACTGTTTTTT
- | - | TRBJ2-5 | TRBV7-2 | CASSFTETQYF | TGTGCCAGCAGCTTTACGGAGACCCAGTACTTC
- | once | TRBJ1-4 | TRBV7-9 | CASSLGGEEKLFF | TGTGCCAGCAGCTTAGGGGGGGAGGAAAAACTGTTTTTT
- | - | TRBJ2-2 | TRBV6-5 | CASSYSRDTGELFF | TGTGCCAGCAGTTACTCGAGGGACACCGGGGAGCTGTTTTTT
- | - | TRBJ1-1 | TRBV10-3 | CAIRQPNTEAFF | TGTGCCATCCGGCAGCCGAACACTGAAGCTTTCTTT
- | - | TRBJ2-7 | TRBV6-5 | CASSSGRLQTYEQYF | TGTGCCAGCAGTTCGGGGAGACTTCAAACCTACGAGCAGTACTTC
TRBD1 | few | TRBJ1-5 | TRBV7-2 | CASSLRDRGQPQHF | TGTGCCAGCAGCTTGCGGGACAGGGGTCAGCCCCAGCATTTT
- | - | TRBJ2-2 | TRBV9 | CASSPQLGSGTGELFF | TGTGCCAGCAGCCCCCAATTAGGGAGCGGCACCGGGGAGCTGTTTTTT
- | once | TRBJ1-3 | TRBV7-9 | CASSPIISGNTIYF | TGTGCCAGCAGCCCAATAATCTCTGGAAACACCATATATTTT
- | - | TRBJ2-1 | TRBV7-2 | CASAGTLGAYNEQFF | TGTGCCAGCGCGGGGACACTTGGGGCCTACAATGAGCAGTTCTTC
- | - | TRBJ2-7 | TRBV10-3 | CAISESGNYEQYF | TGTGCCATCAGTGAGTCGGGGAACTACGAGCAGTACTTC
TRBD1 | once | TRBJ1-2 | TRBV6-4 | CASSPGQGVGYTF | TGTGCCAGCAGTCCGGGACAGGGCGTAGGCTACACCTTC
- | - | TRBJ2-7 | TRBV11-1 | CASSLGTYYEQYF | TGTGCCAGCAGCTTAGGGACTTACTACGAGCAGTACTTC
- | - | TRBJ1-1 | TRBV6-5 | CASSSGRTEAFF | TGTGCCAGCAGTTCAGGGAGAACTGAAGCTTTCTTT
- | - | TRBJ2-2 | TRBV5-1 | CASSLEAGELFF | TGCGCCAGCAGCTTAGAGGCCGGGGAGCTGTTTTTT
TRBD1 | - | TRBJ2-1 | TRBV11-2 | CASSLDLQGARDEQFF | TGTGCCAGCAGCTTAGATCTGCAGGGGGCCAGGGATGAGCAGTTCTTC
- | once | TRBJ1-1 | TRBV6-1 | CASSPGGGRGTEAFF | TGTGCCAGCAGCCCCGGGGGGGGGCGGGGAACTGAAGCTTTCTTT
TRBD2 | - | TRBJ2-1 | TRBV30 | CAWSPGTTAEQFF | TGTGCCTGGAGCCCCGGGACTACAGCTGAGCAGTTCTTC
- | few | TRBJ2-3 | TRBV5-4 | CASSPWNLRDKDTQYF | TGTGCCAGCAGCCCGTGGAACCTTAGAGACAAGGATACGCAGTATTTT
TRBD1 | - | TRBJ2-3 | TRBV19 | CASSIEAGGIEDTQYF | TGTGCCAGTAGTATTGAAGCAGGGGGCATTGAAGATACGCAGTATTTT
- | - | TRBJ2-7 | TRBV30 | CAWSVSYEQYF | TGTGCCTGGAGTGTTAGTTACGAGCAGTACTTC
- | - | TRBJ2-1 | TRBV7-6 | CASSPWAPPSYNEQFF | TGTGCCAGCAGCCCGTGGGCCCCTCCCTCCTACAATGAGCAGTTCTTC
TRBD2 | - | TRBJ2-7 | TRBV6-6 | CASSSRGTSGSYEQYF | TGTGCCAGCAGTTCCCGAGGGACTAGCGGGAGCTACGAGCAGTACTTC
- | - | TRBJ1-2 | TRBV5-1 | CASSLDAVAIYGYTF | TGCGCCAGCAGCTTGGATGCAGTAGCTATCTATGGCTACACCTTC
- | - | TRBJ2-7 | TRBV19 | CASSGGDRYEQYF | TGTGCCAGTAGTGGGGGGGACAGATACGAGCAGTACTTC
- | - | TRBJ2-3 | TRBV6-5 | CASKAEAADTQYF | TGTGCCAGCAAAGCGGAGGCGGCAGATACGCAGTATTTT
TRBD1 | - | TRBJ2-3 | TRBV6-1 | CASSEAGGAGTDTQYF | TGTGCCAGCAGTGAGGCAGGGGGCGCGGGCACAGATACGCAGTATTTT
- | - | TRBJ1-2 | TRBV14 | CASSQATRSESYGYTF | TGTGCCAGCAGCCAAGCCACTAGGTCGGAGAGCTATGGCTACACCTTC
TRBD1 | - | TRBJ2-1 | TRBV10-3 | CAIRSGQGYNEQFF | TGTGCCATCAGATCGGGACAGGGGTACAATGAGCAGTTCTTC
- | - | TRBJ2-1 | TRBV19 | CASSRVATASSSYNEQFF | TGTGCCAGTAGTCGAGTGGCGACTGCCTCAAGCTCCTACAATGAGCAGTTCTTC
- | - | TRBJ1-3 | TRBV7-2 | CASSDRTSGNTIYF | TGTGCCAGCAGCGACAGGACCTCTGGAAACACCATATATTTT
- | - | TRBJ2-3 | TRBV19 | CASSGGPPTDTQYF | TGTGCCAGTAGTGGTGGACCGCCCACAGATACGCAGTATTTT
- | - | TRBJ2-6 | TRBV11-2 | CASSLSGLLGSGANVLTF | TGTGCCAGCAGCTTAAGTGGTCTCCTCGGCTCTGGGGCCAACGTCCTGACTTTC
- | - | TRBJ2-7 | TRBV5-1 | CASSLVADVTYEQYF | TGCGCCAGCAGCTTGGTAGCAGATGTTACCTACGAGCAGTACTTC
- | - | TRBJ2-2 | TRBV7-9 | CASSSRSSGELFF | TGTGCCAGCAGCTCACGATCATCCGGGGAGCTGTTTTTT
- | - | TRBJ2-7 | TRBV5-1 | CASSLDSSTYEQYF | TGCGCCAGCAGCTTGGACTCCTCGACCTACGAGCAGTACTTC
- | - | TRBJ2-7 | TRBV11-3 | CASSLGAGNYEQYF | TGTGCCAGCAGCTTAGGGGCGGGAAATTACGAGCAGTACTTC
- | - | TRBJ2-7 | TRBV25-1 | CASSEGAFSYEQYF | TGTGCCAGCAGTGAAGGGGCGTTTTCCTACGAGCAGTACTTC
TRBD2 | once | TRBJ2-5 | TRBV5-1 | CASSGGRAWGETQYF | TGCGCCAGCAGCGGCGGGAGGGCCTGGGGAGAGACCCAGTACTTC
- | - | TRBJ2-7 | TRBV7-2 | CASSPDSLSYEQYF | TGTGCCAGCAGCCCGGACAGCCTCTCCTACGAGCAGTACTTC
- | - | TRBJ2-5 | TRBV10-1 | CASAVTFRETQYF | TGCGCCAGCGCTGTGACTTTTCGAGAGACCCAGTACTTC
- | - | TRBJ1-4 | TRBV10-3 | CAIRGLPNEKLFF | TGTGCCATCAGAGGCCTACCTAATGAAAAACTGTTTTTT
- | - | TRBJ1-2 | TRBV30 | CAWRSPGAYGYTF | TGTGCCTGGAGGTCCCCAGGGGCATATGGCTACACCTTC
- | once | TRBJ2-5 | TRBV6-4 | CASSDFFGGDQETQYF | TGTGCCAGCAGTGACTTTTTCGGGGGCGATCAAGAGACCCAGTACTTC
TRBD2 | - | TRBJ2-1 | TRBV9 | CASSVSGLAGGSLEQFF | TGTGCCAGCAGCGTTAGCGGACTAGCGGGAGGGTCATTAGAGCAGTTCTTC
TRBD2 | - | TRBJ2-7 | TRBV5-1 | CASGEGLEYEQYF | TGCGCCAGCGGGGAGGGGCTGGAATACGAGCAGTACTTC